The 10 T cell receptor beta chains below were found in one sample sequenced in a study of blood T cell repertoires in COVID-19. TCRdb keeps only in-frame clones here, not all; method: immunoSEQ multiplex PCR. The sample holds 100,000 or so clones, less than 95% seen once. The sequenced sample was peripheral blood. Receptor source: a human donor with active COVID-19. The donor label of this sample is uncertain.

This rearrangement joins TRBV5-3 to TRBJ1-1; the D is unclear. TRBV5-3 is an open reading frame whose function is uncertain. V was cut by 10 bases and J by 5 bases, with 24 bases left in between. There are 15 residues in the CDR3. In DNA, the CDR3 is TGTGCCTGGTCTGCGGGGAATGCCCGTAGGACTGAAGCTTTCTTT. This gives the protein CAWSAGNARRTEAFF.

This clone appeared once. The V gene is TRBV2, the J gene TRBJ2-7; D remains ambiguous. V shed 3 bases and J shed 2 bases, with 8 bases lying between them. CDR3 length equals 13 residues. CDR1 and CDR2 from the germline V gene are SNHLY and FYNNEI. CDR3 residues: CASSDRRTYEQYF. In DNA form, the CDR3 reads TGTGCCAGCAGTGACAGGCGAACCTACGAGCAGTACTTC.

This clone was detected only once. This rearrangement joins TRBV18 to TRBJ1-3; 12 nucleotides match TRBD1. The CDR3 is 18 residues long. The trim removed 2 bases at V and 0 bases at J, leaving 5 bases unmatched. Germline CDR1 KGHSH, CDR2 LQKENI. The CDR3 is CASSPGTGGSGSGNTIYF. CDR3 nucleotide sequence: TGTGCCAGCTCACCAGGGACAGGGGGCTCCGGCTCTGGAAACACCATATATTTT.

The V gene is TRBV18, the J gene TRBJ2-3; 11 nucleotides match TRBD2. Germline V gene sequence: CDR1 KGHSH, CDR2 LQKENI. V lost 3 bases, J lost 0 bases, and 11 bases stayed unmatched. The CDR3 is 19 residues long. The CDR3 DNA sequence: TGTGCCAGCTCACCGGCCCTAGCGGGGGGACGCTCTAGCACAGATACGCAGTATTTT. This translates into CASSPALAGGRSSTDTQYF.

V and J are TRBV6-5 and TRBJ2-1; D possibly corresponds to TRBD1 (6 bases). The V end was cut by 4 bases, the J end by 0 bases, with 10 bases between. This CDR3 has 15 residues. The germline V gene encodes CDR1 MNHEY and CDR2 SVGAGI. CDR3 amino acids: CASSSTGSSYNEQFF. CDR3 nucleotide sequence: TGTGCCAGCAGTTCCACAGGGAGCTCCTACAATGAGCAGTTCTTC.

The chain uses TRBV3-1 (or the pseudogene TRBV3-2) and TRBJ2-7, with TRBD2 matching 12 bases. This CDR3 spans 17 amino acids. Losses at the gene ends were 0 bases for V and 2 bases for J; bases not matched to a gene: 5. Germline values: CDR1 LGHDT, CDR2 YNNKEL (reference sequence). CDR3 nucleotide sequence: TGTGCCAGCAGCCAAGATAGGCTAGCGGGGGGGCCCTACGAGCAGTACTTC. Protein sequence: CASSQDRLAGGPYEQYF.

The chain combines TRBV11-2 with TRBJ2-4, with D unresolved. The V gene lost 0 bases and the J gene lost 0 bases, with 6 bases spanning the gap. CDR1 SGHAT and CDR2 FQNNGV come from the germline V gene. The CDR3 is made up of 15 amino acids. The CDR3 bases are TGTGCCAGCAGCTTAGACCTATTAGCCAAAAACATTCAGTACTTC. It codes for CASSLDLLAKNIQYF.

The rearrangement joins TRBV9 to TRBJ1-3, with D uncertain. The CDR3 length is 14 residues. The ends were cut back, 3 bases at V and 1 base at J, with 8 bases in the middle. Germline V gives CDR1 SGDLS, CDR2 YYNGEE. Here the CDR3 reads CASSAGISGNTIYF. The DNA for the CDR3 is TGTGCCAGCAGCGCGGGGATTTCTGGAAACACCATATATTTT.

The rearrangement uses TRBV7-2 and TRBJ2-3; 9 nucleotides line up with TRBD1. Germline V gene sequence: CDR1 SGHTA, CDR2 FQGNSA. J lost 4 bases, V lost 4 bases, and 9 bases had no gene match. The CDR3 is 16 amino acids. The CDR3 DNA reads as TGTGCCAGCAGCTCCTCGACAGGGGGGGGAGCAGATACGCAGTATTTT. Protein: CASSSSTGGGADTQYF.

The chain links TRBV6-2 or TRBV6-3 to TRBJ1-5; D is ambiguous. V was shortened by 2 bases and J by 4 bases, with 6 bases between the two germline ends. This CDR3 is 13 amino acids long. Looked up from germline, CDR1 is MNHEY and CDR2 is SVGEGT. CDR3 nucleotide sequence: TGTGCCAGCAGTTACGGGCTTAATCAGCCCCAGCATTTT. Encoded protein: CASSYGLNQPQHF.